The clone carrying this TCR beta chain was seen only a few times. In the same sample, other DNA sequences code for this CDR3. Expressed TCRB transcripts were sequenced because the isolated RNA had all been reverse transcribed beforehand. The data were produced by immunoSEQ multiplex PCR, yet TCRdb's version contains in-frame clones alone and is incomplete. The sample lists 810,000 or so clones; roughly 17% were seen once. This CDR3 region has 13 residues. V lost 1 base and J lost 3, with 6 bases in between. Germline values: CDR1 SGHDN, CDR2 FVKESK. The data derive from a study of beta chain features in type 1 diabetes.

The clonotype comes from a woman aged 18-35 years in good health. This chain uses TRBV14 with TRBJ1-2; no clear D. The sample taken for sequencing was naive CD4+ T cells from blood. CDR3 loop: CASSQVSHYGYTF. The CDR3 DNA reads as TGTGCCAGCAGCCAAGTGTCTCACTATGGCTACACCTTC.